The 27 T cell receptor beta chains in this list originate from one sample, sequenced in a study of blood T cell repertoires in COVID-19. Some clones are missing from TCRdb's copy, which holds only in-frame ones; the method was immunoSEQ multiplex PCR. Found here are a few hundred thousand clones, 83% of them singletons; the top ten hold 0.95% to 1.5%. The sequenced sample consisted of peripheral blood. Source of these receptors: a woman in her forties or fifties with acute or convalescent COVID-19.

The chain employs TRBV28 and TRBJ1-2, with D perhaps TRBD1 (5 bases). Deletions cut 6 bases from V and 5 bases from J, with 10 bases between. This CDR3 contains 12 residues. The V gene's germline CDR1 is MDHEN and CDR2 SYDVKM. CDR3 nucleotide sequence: TGTGCCAGCAGAACCTCAGGGTATGGCTACACCTTC. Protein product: CASRTSGYGYTF.

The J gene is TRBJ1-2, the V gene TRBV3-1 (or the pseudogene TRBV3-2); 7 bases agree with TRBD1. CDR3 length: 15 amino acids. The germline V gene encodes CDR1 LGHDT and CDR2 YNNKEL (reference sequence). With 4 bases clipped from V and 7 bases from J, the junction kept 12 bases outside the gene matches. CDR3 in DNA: TGTGCCAGCAGCCCCCTCGGACAGGCTAGGGGTGGCTACACCTTC. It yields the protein CASSPLGQARGGYTF.

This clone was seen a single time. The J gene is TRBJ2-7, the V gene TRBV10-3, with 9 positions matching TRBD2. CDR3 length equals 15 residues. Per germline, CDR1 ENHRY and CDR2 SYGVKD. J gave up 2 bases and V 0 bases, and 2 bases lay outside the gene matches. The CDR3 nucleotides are TGTGCCATCAGTGAGTCAATAGCGGGAGCCTACGAGCAGTACTTC. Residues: CAISESIAGAYEQYF.

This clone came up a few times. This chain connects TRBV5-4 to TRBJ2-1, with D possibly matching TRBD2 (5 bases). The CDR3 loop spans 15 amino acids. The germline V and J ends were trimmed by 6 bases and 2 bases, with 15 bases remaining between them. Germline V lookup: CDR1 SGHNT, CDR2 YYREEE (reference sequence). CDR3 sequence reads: CASTRDTITYNEQFF. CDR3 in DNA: TGTGCCAGCACACGGGATACCATTACCTACAATGAGCAGTTCTTC.

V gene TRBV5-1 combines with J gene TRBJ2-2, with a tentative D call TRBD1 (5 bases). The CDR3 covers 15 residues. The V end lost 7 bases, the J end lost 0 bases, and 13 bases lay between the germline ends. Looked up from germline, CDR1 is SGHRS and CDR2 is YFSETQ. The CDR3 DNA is TGCGCCAGCTCAGCACAGGTGACGAACACCGGGGAGCTGTTTTTT. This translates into CASSAQVTNTGELFF. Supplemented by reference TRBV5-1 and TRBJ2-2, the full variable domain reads KAGVTQTPRYLIKTRGQQVTLSCSPISGHRSVSWYQQTPGQGLQFLFEYFSETQRNKGNFPGRFSGRQFSNSRSEMNVSTLELGDSALYLCASSAQVTNTGELFFGEGSRLTVL.

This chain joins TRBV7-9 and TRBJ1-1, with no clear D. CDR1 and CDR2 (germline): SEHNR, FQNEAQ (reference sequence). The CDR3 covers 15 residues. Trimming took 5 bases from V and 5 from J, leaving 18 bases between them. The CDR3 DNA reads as TGTGCCAGCAGCAGCCAAGTAGGCGCGGCGACTGAAGCTTTCTTT. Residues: CASSSQVGAATEAFF.

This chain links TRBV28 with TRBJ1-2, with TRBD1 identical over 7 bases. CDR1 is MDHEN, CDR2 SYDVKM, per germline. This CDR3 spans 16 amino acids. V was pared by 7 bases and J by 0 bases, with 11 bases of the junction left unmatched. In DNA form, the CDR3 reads TGTGCCAGCATATCAGGGGGTCCTTCCCCTAACTATGGCTACACCTTC. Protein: CASISGGPSPNYGYTF.

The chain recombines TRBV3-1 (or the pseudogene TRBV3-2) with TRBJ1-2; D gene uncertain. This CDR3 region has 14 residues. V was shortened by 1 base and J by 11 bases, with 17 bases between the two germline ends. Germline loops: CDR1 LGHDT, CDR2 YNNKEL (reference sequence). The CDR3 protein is CASSQGPSVPPYTF. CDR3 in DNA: TGTGCCAGCAGCCAAGGTCCCTCGGTCCCCCCTTACACCTTC.

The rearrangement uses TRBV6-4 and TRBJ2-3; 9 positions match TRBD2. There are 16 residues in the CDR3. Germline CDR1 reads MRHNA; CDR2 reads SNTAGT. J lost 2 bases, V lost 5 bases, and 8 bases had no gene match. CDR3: CASSLSGSNPTDTQYF. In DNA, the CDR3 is TGTGCCAGCAGTCTTAGCGGGAGCAACCCCACAGATACGCAGTATTTT.

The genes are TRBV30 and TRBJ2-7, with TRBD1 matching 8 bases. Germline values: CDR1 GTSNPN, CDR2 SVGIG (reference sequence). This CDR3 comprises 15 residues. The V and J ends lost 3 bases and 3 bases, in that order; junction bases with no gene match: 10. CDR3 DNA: TGTGCCTGGAGCCGGGGACAGGCTTTAGGCTACGAGCAGTACTTC. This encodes CAWSRGQALGYEQYF. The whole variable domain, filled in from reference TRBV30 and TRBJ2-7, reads SQTIHQWPATLVQPVGSPLSLECTVEGTSNPNLYWYRQAAGRGLQLLFYSVGIGQISSEVPQNLSASRPQDRQFILSSKKLLLSDSGFYLCAWSRGQALGYEQYFGPGTRLTVT.

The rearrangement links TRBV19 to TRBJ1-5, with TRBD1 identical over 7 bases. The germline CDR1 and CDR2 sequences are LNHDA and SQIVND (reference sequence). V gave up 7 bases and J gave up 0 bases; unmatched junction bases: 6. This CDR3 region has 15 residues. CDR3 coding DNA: TGTGCCAGTACCCTAGACAGGGATAGCAATCAGCCCCAGCATTTT. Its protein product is CASTLDRDSNQPQHF.

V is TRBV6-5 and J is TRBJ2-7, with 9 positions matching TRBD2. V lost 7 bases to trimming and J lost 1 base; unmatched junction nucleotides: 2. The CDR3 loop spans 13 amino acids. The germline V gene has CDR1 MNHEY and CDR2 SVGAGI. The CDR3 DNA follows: TGTGCCAGCAAGCTAGCGGGATCCTACGAGCAGTACTTC. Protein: CASKLAGSYEQYF.

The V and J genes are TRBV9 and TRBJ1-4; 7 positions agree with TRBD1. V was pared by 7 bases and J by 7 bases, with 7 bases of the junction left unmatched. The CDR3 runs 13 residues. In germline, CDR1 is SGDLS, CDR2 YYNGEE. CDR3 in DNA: TGTGCCAGCGGGGGGACAGAACGTGAAAAACTGTTTTTT. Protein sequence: CASGGTEREKLFF.

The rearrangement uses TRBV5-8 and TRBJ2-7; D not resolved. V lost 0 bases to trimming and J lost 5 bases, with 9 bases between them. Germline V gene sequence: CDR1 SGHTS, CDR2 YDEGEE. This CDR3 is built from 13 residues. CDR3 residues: CASSLAQSHEQYV. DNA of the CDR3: TGTGCCAGCAGCTTGGCCCAATCCCACGAGCAGTACGTC.

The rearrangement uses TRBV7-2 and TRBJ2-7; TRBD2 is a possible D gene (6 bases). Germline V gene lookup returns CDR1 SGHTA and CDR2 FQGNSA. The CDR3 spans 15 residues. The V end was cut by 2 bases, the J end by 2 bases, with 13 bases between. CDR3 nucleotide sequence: TGTGCCAGCAGCTTACACGGCGGGGAGGCCTACGAGCAGTACTTC. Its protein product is CASSLHGGEAYEQYF.

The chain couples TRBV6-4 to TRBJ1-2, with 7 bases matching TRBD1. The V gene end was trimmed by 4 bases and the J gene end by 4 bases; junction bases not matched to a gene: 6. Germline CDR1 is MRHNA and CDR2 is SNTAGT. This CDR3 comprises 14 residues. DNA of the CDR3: TGTGCCAGCAGTGTCTTACACAGGGGCTATGGCTACACCTTC. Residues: CASSVLHRGYGYTF.

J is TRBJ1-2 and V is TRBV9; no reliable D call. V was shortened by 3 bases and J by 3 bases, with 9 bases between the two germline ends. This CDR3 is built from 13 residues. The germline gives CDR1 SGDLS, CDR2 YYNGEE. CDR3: CASSADADYGYTF. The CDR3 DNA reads TGTGCCAGCAGCGCTGACGCGGACTATGGCTACACCTTC.

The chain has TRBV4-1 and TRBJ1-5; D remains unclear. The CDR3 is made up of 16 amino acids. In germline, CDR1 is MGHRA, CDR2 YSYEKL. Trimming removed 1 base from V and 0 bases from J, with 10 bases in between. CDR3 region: CASSQVGRDSNQPQHF. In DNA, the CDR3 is TGCGCCAGCAGCCAAGTGGGCCGGGATAGCAATCAGCCCCAGCATTTT.

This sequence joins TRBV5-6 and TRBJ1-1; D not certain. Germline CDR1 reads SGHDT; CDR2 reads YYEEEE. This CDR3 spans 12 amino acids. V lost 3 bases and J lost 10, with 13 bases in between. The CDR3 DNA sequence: TGTGCCAGCAGCTACCTCACAGACGGAGCTTTCTTT. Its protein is CASSYLTDGAFF.

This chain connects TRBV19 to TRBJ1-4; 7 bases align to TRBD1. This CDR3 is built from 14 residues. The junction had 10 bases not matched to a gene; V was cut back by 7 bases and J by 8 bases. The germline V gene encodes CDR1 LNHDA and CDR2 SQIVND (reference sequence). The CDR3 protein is CASKLGTGVEKLFF. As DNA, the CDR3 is TGTGCCAGTAAACTCGGAACAGGGGTCGAAAAACTGTTTTTT.

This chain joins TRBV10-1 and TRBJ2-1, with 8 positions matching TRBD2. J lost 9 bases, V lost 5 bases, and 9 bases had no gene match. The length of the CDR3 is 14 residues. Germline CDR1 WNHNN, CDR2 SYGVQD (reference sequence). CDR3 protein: CASSLAGFIGEQFF. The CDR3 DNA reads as TGCGCCAGCAGTCTAGCGGGTTTTATTGGTGAGCAGTTCTTC.

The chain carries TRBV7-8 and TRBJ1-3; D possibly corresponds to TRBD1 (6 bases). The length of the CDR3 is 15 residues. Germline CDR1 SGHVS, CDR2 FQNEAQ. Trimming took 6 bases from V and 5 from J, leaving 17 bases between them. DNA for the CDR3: TGTGCCAGCAGTGAAGGGGGGGAACATAGAAACACCATATATTTT. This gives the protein CASSEGGEHRNTIYF.

CDR3 amino acids: CASSRLSSGSETDTQYF. The CDR3 DNA sequence: TGTGCCAGCTCACGTCTATCTAGCGGGAGCGAGACAGATACGCAGTATTTT. The chain couples TRBV18 to TRBJ2-3; 10 bases are a match to TRBD2. The length of the CDR3 is 17 residues. The trim removed 4 bases at V and 3 bases at J, leaving 10 bases unmatched. Germline CDR1 is KGHSH and CDR2 is LQKENI.

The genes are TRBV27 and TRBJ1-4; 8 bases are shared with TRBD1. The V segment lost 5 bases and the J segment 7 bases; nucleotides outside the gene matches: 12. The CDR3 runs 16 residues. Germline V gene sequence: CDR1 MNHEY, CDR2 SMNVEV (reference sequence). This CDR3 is CASSVSWTGQREKLFF. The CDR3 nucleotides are TGTGCCAGCAGTGTGAGTTGGACAGGGCAGCGTGAAAAACTGTTTTTT.

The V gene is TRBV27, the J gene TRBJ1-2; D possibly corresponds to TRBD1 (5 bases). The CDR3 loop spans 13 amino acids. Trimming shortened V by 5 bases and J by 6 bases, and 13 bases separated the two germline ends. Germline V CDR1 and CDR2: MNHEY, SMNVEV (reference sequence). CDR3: CASSVRVGDGYTF. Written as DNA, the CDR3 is TGTGCCAGCAGTGTCCGGGTAGGGGATGGCTACACCTTC.

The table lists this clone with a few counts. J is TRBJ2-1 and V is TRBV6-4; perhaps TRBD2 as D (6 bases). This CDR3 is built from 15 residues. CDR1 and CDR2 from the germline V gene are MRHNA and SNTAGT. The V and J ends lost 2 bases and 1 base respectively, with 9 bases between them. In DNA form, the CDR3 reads TGTGCCAGCAGTGACCCAGGAGGGTCCTACAATGAGCAGTTCTTC. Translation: CASSDPGGSYNEQFF.

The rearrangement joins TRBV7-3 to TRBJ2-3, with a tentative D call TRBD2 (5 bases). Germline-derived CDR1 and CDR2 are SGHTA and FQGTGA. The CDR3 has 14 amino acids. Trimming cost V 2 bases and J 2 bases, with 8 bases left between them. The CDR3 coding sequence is TGTGCCAGCAGCTTAGGCGGGCTCACAGATACGCAGTATTTT. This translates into CASSLGGLTDTQYF.